These 27 T cell receptor beta chains originate from one sample sequenced in a study of blood T cell repertoires in COVID-19. Sequencing was performed with immunoSEQ multiplex PCR; in TCRdb, only in-frame clones are kept and a portion is missing. The sample includes 85,000 to 95,000 clones, 80% to 90% of them seen just once. The sequenced sample was peripheral blood. Every receptor here comes from a human donor with acute or convalescent COVID-19. The donor label of this sample is uncertain.

The J gene is TRBJ1-1, the V gene TRBV28; D ambiguous. The CDR3 spans 15 residues. Trimming cost V 7 bases and J 0 bases, with 15 bases left between them. CDR1 is MDHEN and CDR2 is SYDVKM in the germline V gene. The CDR3 coding sequence is TGTGCCAGCACCCCAAGTACAGATTTGAACACTGAAGCTTTCTTT. This sequence encodes CASTPSTDLNTEAFF.

The chain uses TRBV10-3 and TRBJ2-7; 10 nucleotides match TRBD2. V lost 5 bases to trimming and J lost 0 bases; unmatched junction nucleotides: 1. This CDR3 comprises 14 residues. CDR1 and CDR2 from the germline V gene are ENHRY and SYGVKD. The DNA of the CDR3 is TGTGCCATCAGTTGGACTAGCGGCTCCTACGAGCAGTACTTC. This encodes CAISWTSGSYEQYF.

The V gene is TRBV6-5, the J gene TRBJ2-1, with TRBD1 as a possible D gene (6 bases). CDR3 length equals 15 residues. Trimming took off 4 bases at V and 3 bases at J, with 13 bases between the two ends. Looked up from germline, CDR1 is MNHEY and CDR2 is SVGAGI. The CDR3 loop is CASSSSQGFYNEQFF. CDR3 in DNA: TGTGCCAGCAGTTCGTCTCAGGGGTTCTACAATGAGCAGTTCTTC.

This sequence joins TRBV19 and TRBJ2-5, with D tentatively TRBD1 (6 bases). The CDR3 has 14 residues. Germline V gives CDR1 LNHDA, CDR2 SQIVND (reference sequence). Trimming removed 4 bases from V and 2 bases from J, with 11 bases in between. CDR3 loop: CASSRTEDQETQYF. The CDR3, as DNA: TGTGCCAGTAGTAGGACAGAAGATCAAGAGACCCAGTACTTC. Based on the CDR3 plus reference TRBV19 and TRBJ2-5, the full variable domain is DGGITQSPKYLFRKEGQNVTLSCEQNLNHDAMYWYRQDPGQGLRLIYYSQIVNDFQKGDIAEGYSVSREKKESFPLTVTSAQKNPTAFYLCASSRTEDQETQYFGPGTRLLVL.

This clone appeared once. This chain uses TRBV30 with TRBJ1-2; D is unclear. CDR1 GTSNPN and CDR2 SVGIG come from the germline V gene (reference sequence). The CDR3 has 12 amino acids. Trimming shortened V by 0 bases and J by 5 bases, and 7 bases separated the two germline ends. The CDR3 reads CAWSVAQYGYTF. In DNA, the CDR3 is TGTGCCTGGAGTGTGGCCCAATATGGCTACACCTTC.

The chain links TRBV28 to TRBJ2-1; 8 positions agree with TRBD2. Germline CDR1 is MDHEN and CDR2 is SYDVKM. This CDR3 is built from 14 residues. V dropped 7 bases and J dropped 5; count of bases not matched to a gene: 7. DNA for the CDR3: TGTGCCAGCACTACCGGGGGGGCCCACAATGAGCAGTTCTTC. Amino acid sequence: CASTTGGAHNEQFF. The full variable domain, with the rest looked up from reference TRBV28 and TRBJ2-1, is DVKVTQSSRYLVKRTGEKVFLECVQDMDHENMFWYRQDPGLGLRLIYFSYDVKMKEKGDIPEGYSVSREKKERFSLILESASTNQTSMYLCASTTGGAHNEQFFGPGTRLTVL.

CDR3 in DNA: TGCGCCAGCAGCTTGGCTCCCCGGAGCGGATTTCAAGAGACCCAGTACTTC. The encoded protein is CASSLAPRSGFQETQYF. The rearrangement uses TRBV5-1 and TRBJ2-5, with D perhaps TRBD2 (5 bases). This CDR3 region has 17 residues. V lost 0 bases to trimming and J lost 2 bases, with 17 bases between them. Germline CDR1 and CDR2: SGHRS and YFSETQ.

The chain has TRBV7-8 and TRBJ2-2; D is undetermined. The CDR3 sequence is 12 residues long. Germline loops: CDR1 SGHVS, CDR2 FQNEAQ. V lost 5 bases and J lost 5, with 6 bases in between. The CDR3 here is CASSPGTGELFF. Here the CDR3 DNA reads TGTGCCAGCAGCCCAGGAACCGGGGAGCTGTTTTTT.

This sequence joins TRBV6-5 and TRBJ2-7; 9 bases fit TRBD1. J gave up 5 bases and V 5 bases, and 10 bases lay outside the gene matches. The CDR3 runs to 15 residues. The germline CDR1 and CDR2 sequences are MNHEY and SVGAGI. The CDR3 DNA reads as TGTGCCAGCAGTCCCACCGGGACAGGGACCCACGAGCAGTACTTC. Protein: CASSPTGTGTHEQYF.

This clone came up a few times. The chain carries TRBV19 and TRBJ1-5; 7 positions match TRBD1. CDR1 is LNHDA, CDR2 SQIVND, per germline (reference sequence). This CDR3 region has 18 residues. The V gene end was trimmed by 5 bases and the J gene end by 0 bases; junction bases not matched to a gene: 13. Written as DNA, the CDR3 is TGTGCCAGTAGTCATACCGACAGGGCCCGCTATAGCAATCAGCCCCAGCATTTT. Its protein product is CASSHTDRARYSNQPQHF.

This sequence joins TRBV5-8 and TRBJ1-1, with D possibly TRBD1 on 5 matching bases. Trimming cost V 4 bases and J 4 bases, with 14 bases left between them. Germline values: CDR1 SGHTS, CDR2 YDEGEE. The CDR3 runs to 14 residues. CDR3 nucleotides: TGTGCCAGCAGCCTTCGGACATACGGCACTGAAGCTTTCTTT. This codes for CASSLRTYGTEAFF.

This clone was recorded once. The V and J genes are TRBV7-6 and TRBJ2-1, with D possibly TRBD1 on 6 matching bases. Trimming left V 5 bases short and J 13 bases short, with 18 bases between. This CDR3 contains 13 residues. Looked up from germline, CDR1 is SGHVS and CDR2 is FNYEAQ. The CDR3 region is CASSTRDIPRQFF. CDR3 nucleotides: TGTGCCAGCAGCACCCGGGACATTCCCCGCCAGTTCTTC.

The chain uses TRBV9 and TRBJ2-5; D is unclear. Germline assignment: CDR1 SGDLS and CDR2 YYNGEE. The CDR3 extends over 13 amino acids. The ends were cut back, 2 bases at V and 5 bases at J, with 10 bases in the middle. Written as DNA, the CDR3 is TGTGCCAGCAGCGTCGGAGTCAAGGAGACCCAGTACTTC. Amino acids: CASSVGVKETQYF. The variable domain in full, completed from reference TRBV9 and TRBJ2-5, reads DSGVTQTPKHLITATGQRVTLRCSPRSGDLSVYWYQQSLDQGLQFLIQYYNGEERAKGNILERFSAQQFPDLHSELNLSSLELGDSALYFCASSVGVKETQYFGPGTRLLVL.

CDR3 loop: CASSSPGQGRHEQYF. The CDR3 bases are TGTGCCAGCAGCTCACCGGGACAGGGGAGGCACGAGCAGTACTTC. The chain carries TRBV28 and TRBJ2-7; 10 bases agree with TRBD1. The J segment lost 5 bases and the V segment lost 6 bases, leaving 10 bases of the junction unmatched. The CDR3 sequence is 15 residues long. Germline-derived CDR1 and CDR2 are MDHEN and SYDVKM.

By share, this clone counts as large. V usage is TRBV6-5 and J usage is TRBJ2-7; no definite D call. V lost 4 bases to trimming and J lost 5 bases, with 12 bases between them. The CDR3 totals 13 residues. CDR1 MNHEY and CDR2 SVGAGI come from the germline V gene. CDR3 coding DNA: TGTGCCAGCAGTTCCGGGTTATACGACGAGCAGTACTTC. It specifies CASSSGLYDEQYF.

The chain employs TRBV7-7 and TRBJ2-5, with D perhaps TRBD2 (6 bases). The CDR3 is 11 residues long. CDR1 SSHAT and CDR2 FNYEAQ come from the germline V gene (reference sequence). CDR3 DNA: TGTGCTAGCGGCCCTCGAGAGACCCAGTACTTC. Translation: CASGPRETQYF.

The rearrangement uses TRBV7-8 and TRBJ1-2, with TRBD1 matching over 10 bases. The germline CDR1 and CDR2 sequences are SGHVS and FQNEAQ. The CDR3 length is 13 residues. V lost 5 bases and J lost 7; bases outside the gene matches: 4. The CDR3 spells CASSPGQGGGYTF. Written as DNA, the CDR3 is TGTGCCAGCAGCCCCGGACAGGGGGGTGGCTACACCTTC.

This rearrangement joins TRBV24-1 to TRBJ2-2, with TRBD2 matching 14 bases. The CDR3 extends over 18 amino acids. V lost 4 bases to trimming and J lost 5 bases; unmatched junction nucleotides: 8. Per the germline V gene, CDR1 is KGHDR and CDR2 is SFDVKD. The CDR3 loop reads CATSELGLAGGSTGELFF. The CDR3 nucleotides are TGTGCCACCAGTGAACTTGGACTAGCGGGGGGATCTACCGGGGAGCTGTTTTTT.

V gene TRBV5-1 combines with J gene TRBJ1-1, with 7 positions matching TRBD1. Germline lookup yields CDR1 SGHRS and CDR2 YFSETQ. V lost 2 bases to trimming and J lost 1 base; unmatched junction nucleotides: 2. This CDR3 comprises 14 residues. This CDR3 reads CASSLWTGNTEAFF. The CDR3 nucleotides are TGCGCCAGCAGCTTATGGACAGGGAACACTGAAGCTTTCTTT.

The chain combines TRBV5-4 with TRBJ2-3; D is unresolved. Germline lookup yields CDR1 SGHNT and CDR2 YYREEE (reference sequence). The CDR3 length is 13 residues. Trimming removed 4 bases from V and 4 bases from J, with 10 bases in between. Written as DNA, the CDR3 is TGTGCCAGCAGCCCTTCCGGTCCAGATACGCAGTATTTT. As protein: CASSPSGPDTQYF.

This chain connects TRBV5-1 to TRBJ2-7, with D tentatively TRBD2 (6 bases). Germline loops: CDR1 SGHRS, CDR2 YFSETQ. There are 15 residues in the CDR3. V was clipped by 0 bases and J by 7 bases, with 17 bases between them. The CDR3 nucleotides are TGCGCCAGCAGCTTGGTCGGGGGAATTTTGGGGGAGCAGTACTTC. It specifies CASSLVGGILGEQYF.

This clone was seen just once. The chain couples TRBV28 to TRBJ2-1, with TRBD2 matching 10 bases. In germline, CDR1 is MDHEN, CDR2 SYDVKM. The V segment lost 4 bases and the J segment 5 bases; nucleotides outside the gene matches: 2. This CDR3 is 14 amino acids long. The CDR3 here is CASSSSGGNNEQFF. CDR3 in DNA: TGTGCCAGCAGTTCTAGCGGGGGAAACAATGAGCAGTTCTTC.

V and J are TRBV24-1 and TRBJ2-2, with 15 bases lining up with TRBD2. Trimming removed 4 bases from V and 5 bases from J; junction bases left unmatched: 7. Looked up from germline, CDR1 is KGHDR and CDR2 is SFDVKD. The CDR3 spans 18 residues. CDR3 residues: CATSESGTSGGITGELFF. The CDR3 region has the DNA TGTGCCACCAGTGAGTCCGGGACTAGCGGGGGGATAACCGGGGAGCTGTTTTTT.

V gene TRBV5-1 combines with J gene TRBJ1-1; unclear D gene. This CDR3 contains 14 residues. The V gene's germline CDR1 is SGHRS and CDR2 YFSETQ. V was trimmed by 2 bases and J by 6 bases, leaving 14 bases between them. CDR3 amino acids: CASSFVGGGSEAFF. The DNA for the CDR3 is TGCGCCAGCAGCTTCGTCGGAGGTGGGTCTGAAGCTTTCTTT.

This rearrangement joins TRBV5-1 to TRBJ1-3; D is ambiguous. The CDR3 length is 15 residues. Trimming left V 0 bases short and J 0 bases short, with 7 bases between. The germline gives CDR1 SGHRS, CDR2 YFSETQ. The CDR3 coding sequence is TGCGCCAGCAGCTTGGCCTCCAGCTCTGGAAACACCATATATTTT. It specifies CASSLASSSGNTIYF.

The V and J genes are TRBV2 and TRBJ2-7; 8 nucleotides align to TRBD1. Germline CDR1 SNHLY, CDR2 FYNNEI. The CDR3 sequence is 12 residues long. V was pared by 11 bases and J by 5 bases, with 8 bases of the junction left unmatched. The DNA for the CDR3 is TGTGCCGTGACAGGGGAGAGAAACGAGCAGTACTTC. Its translation is CAVTGERNEQYF. Supplemented by reference TRBV2 and TRBJ2-7, the full variable domain reads EPEVTQTPSHQVTQMGQEVILRCVPISNHLYFYWYRQILGQKVEFLVSFYNNEISEKSEIFDDQFSVERPDGSNFTLKIRSTKLEDSAMYFCAVTGERNEQYFGPGTRLTVT.

V is TRBV29-1 and J is TRBJ1-1; D possibly corresponds to TRBD1 (6 bases). The germline gives CDR1 SQVTM, CDR2 ANQGSEA. The CDR3 loop spans 15 amino acids. V lost 6 bases and J 2 bases, leaving 19 bases between the germline ends. The CDR3 protein is CSVPKRGTSNTEAFF. CDR3 bases: TGCAGCGTCCCCAAAAGGGGGACATCTAACACTGAAGCTTTCTTT.